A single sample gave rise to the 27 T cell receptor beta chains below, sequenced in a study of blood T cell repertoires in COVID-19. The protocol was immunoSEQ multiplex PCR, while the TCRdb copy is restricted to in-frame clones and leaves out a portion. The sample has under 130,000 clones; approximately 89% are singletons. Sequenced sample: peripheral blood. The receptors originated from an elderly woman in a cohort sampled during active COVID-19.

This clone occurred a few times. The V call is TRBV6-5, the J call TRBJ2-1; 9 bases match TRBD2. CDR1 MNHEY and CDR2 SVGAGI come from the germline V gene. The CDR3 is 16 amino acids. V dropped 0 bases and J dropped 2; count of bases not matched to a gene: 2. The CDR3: CASSYSGTSPYNEQFF. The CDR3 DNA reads TGTGCCAGCAGTTACTCGGGGACTAGCCCCTACAATGAGCAGTTCTTC.

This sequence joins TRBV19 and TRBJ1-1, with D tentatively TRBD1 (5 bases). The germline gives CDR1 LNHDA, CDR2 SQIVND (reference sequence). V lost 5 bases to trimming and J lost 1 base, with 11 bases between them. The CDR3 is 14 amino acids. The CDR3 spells CASSSIGGNTEAFF. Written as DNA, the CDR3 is TGTGCCAGTAGTTCAATCGGGGGGAACACTGAAGCTTTCTTT.

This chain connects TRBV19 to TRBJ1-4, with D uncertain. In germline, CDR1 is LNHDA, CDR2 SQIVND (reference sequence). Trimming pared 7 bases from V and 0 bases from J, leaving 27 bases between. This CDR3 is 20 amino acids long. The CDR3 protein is CASMRFGGRRATATNEKLFF. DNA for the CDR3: TGTGCCAGTATGAGGTTCGGAGGGCGGCGGGCGACTGCAACTAATGAAAAACTGTTTTTT.

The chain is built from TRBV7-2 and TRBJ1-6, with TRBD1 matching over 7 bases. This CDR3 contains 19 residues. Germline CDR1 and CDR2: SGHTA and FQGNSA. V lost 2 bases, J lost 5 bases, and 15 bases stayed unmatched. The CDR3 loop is CASSLRGYEGAVDNSPLHF. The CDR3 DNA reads TGTGCCAGCAGCTTAAGGGGATATGAGGGGGCGGTTGATAATTCACCCCTCCACTTT.

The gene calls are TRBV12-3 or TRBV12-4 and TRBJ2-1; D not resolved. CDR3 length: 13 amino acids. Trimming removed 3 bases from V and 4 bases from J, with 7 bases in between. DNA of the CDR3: TGTGCCAGCAGTTTCTTAACATACAATGAGCAGTTCTTC. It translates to CASSFLTYNEQFF.

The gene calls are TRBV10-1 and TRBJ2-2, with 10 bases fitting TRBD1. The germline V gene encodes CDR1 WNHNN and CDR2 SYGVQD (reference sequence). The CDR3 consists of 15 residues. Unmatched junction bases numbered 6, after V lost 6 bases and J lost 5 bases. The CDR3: CASSSDRGSTGELFF. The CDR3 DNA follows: TGCGCCAGCAGCTCGGACAGGGGGTCGACCGGGGAGCTGTTTTTT.

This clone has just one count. In DNA, the CDR3 is TGTGCCAGCAGCCAAGTGGACTGGCGCTACGAGCAGTACTTC. It is translated as CASSQVDWRYEQYF. The chain employs TRBV14 and TRBJ2-7; D is possibly TRBD2 (5 bases). The CDR3 contains 14 residues. Germline CDR1 is SGHDN and CDR2 is FVKESK. The ends were cut back, 1 base at V and 3 bases at J, with 10 bases in the middle.

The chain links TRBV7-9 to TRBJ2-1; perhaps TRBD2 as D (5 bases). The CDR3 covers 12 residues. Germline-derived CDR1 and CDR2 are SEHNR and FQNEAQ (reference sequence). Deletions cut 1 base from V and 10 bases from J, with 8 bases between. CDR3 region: CASSLVEREQFF. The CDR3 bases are TGTGCCAGCAGCTTAGTGGAGCGGGAGCAGTTCTTC.

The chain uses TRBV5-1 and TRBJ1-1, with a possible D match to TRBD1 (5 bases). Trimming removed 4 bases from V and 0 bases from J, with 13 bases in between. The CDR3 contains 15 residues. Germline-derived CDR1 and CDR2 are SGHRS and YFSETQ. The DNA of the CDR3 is TGCGCCAGCAGCACCAACCCGGGGGTGAACACTGAAGCTTTCTTT. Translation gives CASSTNPGVNTEAFF.

The CDR3 sequence: CASSYTYEQYF. The CDR3 nucleotides are TGTGCCAGCAGCTATACCTACGAGCAGTACTTC. The J gene is TRBJ2-7, the V gene TRBV5-8; D not resolved. This CDR3 spans 11 amino acids. Looked up from germline, CDR1 is SGHTS and CDR2 is YDEGEE. Trimming took 3 bases from V and 2 from J, leaving 3 bases between them. The whole variable domain, remainder taken from reference TRBV5-8 and TRBJ2-7, is EAGVTQSPTHLIKTRGQQATLRCSPISGHTSVYWYQQALGLGLQFLLWYDEGEERNRGNFPPRFSGRQFPNYSSELNVNALELEDSALYLCASSYTYEQYFGPGTRLTVT.

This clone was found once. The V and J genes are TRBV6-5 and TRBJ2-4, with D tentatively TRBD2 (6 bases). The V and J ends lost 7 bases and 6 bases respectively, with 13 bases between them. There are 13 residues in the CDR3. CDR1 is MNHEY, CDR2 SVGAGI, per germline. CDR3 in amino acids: CASTKMGGNIQYF. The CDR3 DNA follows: TGTGCCAGCACGAAAATGGGGGGAAACATTCAGTACTTC.

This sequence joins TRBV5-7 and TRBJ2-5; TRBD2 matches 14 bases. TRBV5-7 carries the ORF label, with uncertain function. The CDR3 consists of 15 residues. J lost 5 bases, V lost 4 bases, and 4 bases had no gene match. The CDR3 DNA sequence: TGTGCCAGCAGCAAGACTAGCGGGGGGGCCGAGACCCAGTACTTC. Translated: CASSKTSGGAETQYF.

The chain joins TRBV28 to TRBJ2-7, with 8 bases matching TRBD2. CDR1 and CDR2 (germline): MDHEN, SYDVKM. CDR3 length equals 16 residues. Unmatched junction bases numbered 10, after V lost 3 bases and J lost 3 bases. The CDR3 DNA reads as TGTGCCAGCAGTTTTTATTCGGCGGGACTAGGCTACGAGCAGTACTTC. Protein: CASSFYSAGLGYEQYF.

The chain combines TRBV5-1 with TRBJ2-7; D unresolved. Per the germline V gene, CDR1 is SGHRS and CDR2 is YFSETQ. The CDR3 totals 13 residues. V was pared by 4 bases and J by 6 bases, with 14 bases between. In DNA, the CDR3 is TGCGCCAGCAGCGCTATTAATTTTTCCGAGCAGTACTTC. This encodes CASSAINFSEQYF.

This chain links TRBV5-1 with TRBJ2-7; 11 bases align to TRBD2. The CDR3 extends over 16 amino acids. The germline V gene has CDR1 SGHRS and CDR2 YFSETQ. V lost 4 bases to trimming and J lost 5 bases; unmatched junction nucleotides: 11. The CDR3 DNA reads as TGCGCCAGCAGCCCCCCGTGGTCTAGCGGGAGGCACGAGCAGTACTTC. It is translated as CASSPPWSSGRHEQYF. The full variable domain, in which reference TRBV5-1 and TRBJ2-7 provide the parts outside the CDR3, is KAGVTQTPRYLIKTRGQQVTLSCSPISGHRSVSWYQQTPGQGLQFLFEYFSETQRNKGNFPGRFSGRQFSNSRSEMNVSTLELGDSALYLCASSPPWSSGRHEQYFGPGTRLTVT.

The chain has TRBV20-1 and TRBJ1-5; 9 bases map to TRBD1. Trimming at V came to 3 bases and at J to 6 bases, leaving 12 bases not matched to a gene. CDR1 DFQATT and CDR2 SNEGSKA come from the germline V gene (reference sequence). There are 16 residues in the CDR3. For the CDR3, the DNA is TGCAGTGCTAGTACAGGGGGCAGCTTGGTTGGTCAGCCCCAGCATTTT. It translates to CSASTGGSLVGQPQHF.

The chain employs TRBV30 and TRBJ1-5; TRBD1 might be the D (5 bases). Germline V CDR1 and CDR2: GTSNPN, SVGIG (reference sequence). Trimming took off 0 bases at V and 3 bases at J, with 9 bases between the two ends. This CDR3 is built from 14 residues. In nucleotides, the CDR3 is TGTGCCTGGAGTGTCCAGGGCATCAATCAGCCCCAGCATTTT. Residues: CAWSVQGINQPQHF.

CDR3 protein: CASRPSGSDNEQFF. Written as DNA, the CDR3 is TGTGCCAGCAGGCCTAGCGGGTCAGACAATGAGCAGTTCTTC. The J gene is TRBJ2-1, the V gene TRBV3-1 (or the pseudogene TRBV3-2); TRBD2 matches at 8 bases. This CDR3 is 14 amino acids long. From germline, CDR1 is LGHDT and CDR2 YNNKEL (reference sequence). With 6 bases clipped from V and 5 bases from J, the junction kept 6 bases outside the gene matches.

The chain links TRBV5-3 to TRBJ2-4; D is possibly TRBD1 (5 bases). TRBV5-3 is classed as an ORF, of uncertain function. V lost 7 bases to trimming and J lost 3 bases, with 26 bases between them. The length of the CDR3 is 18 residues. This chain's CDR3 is CARGPTSDSSLFKNIQYF. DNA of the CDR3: TGTGCCAGAGGCCCTACGTCCGACAGTAGCTTATTCAAAAACATTCAGTACTTC.

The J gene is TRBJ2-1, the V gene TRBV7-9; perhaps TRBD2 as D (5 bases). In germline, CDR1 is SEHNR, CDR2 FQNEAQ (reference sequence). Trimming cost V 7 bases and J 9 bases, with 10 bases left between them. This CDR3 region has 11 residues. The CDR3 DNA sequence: TGTGCCAGCACACCTAGCATTGAGCAGTTCTTC. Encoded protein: CASTPSIEQFF.

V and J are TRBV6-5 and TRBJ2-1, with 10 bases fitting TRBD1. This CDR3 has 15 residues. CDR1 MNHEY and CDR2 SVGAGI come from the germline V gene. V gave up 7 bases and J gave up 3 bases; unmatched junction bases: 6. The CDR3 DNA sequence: TGTGCCAGCACCTGGGGACAGGGGAACTACAATGAGCAGTTCTTC. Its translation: CASTWGQGNYNEQFF.

The CDR3 reads CASSYQPQHF. The DNA of the CDR3 is TGTGCCAGTTCCTATCAGCCCCAGCATTTT. The chain uses TRBV19 and TRBJ1-5; D gene uncertain. The ends were cut back, 8 bases at V and 5 bases at J, with 4 bases in the middle. The V gene's germline CDR1 is LNHDA and CDR2 SQIVND (reference sequence). The CDR3 has 10 residues.

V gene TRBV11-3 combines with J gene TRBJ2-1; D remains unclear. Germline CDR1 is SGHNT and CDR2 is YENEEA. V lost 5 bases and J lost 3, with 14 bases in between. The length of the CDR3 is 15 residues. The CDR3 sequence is CASSQTSFDYNEQFF. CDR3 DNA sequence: TGTGCCAGCAGCCAGACTTCTTTCGACTACAATGAGCAGTTCTTC.

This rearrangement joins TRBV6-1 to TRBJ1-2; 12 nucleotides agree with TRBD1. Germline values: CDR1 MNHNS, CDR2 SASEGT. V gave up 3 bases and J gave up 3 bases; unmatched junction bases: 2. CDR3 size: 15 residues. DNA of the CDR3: TGTGCCAGCAGTGAGGGACAGGGGGCGTACTATGGCTACACCTTC. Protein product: CASSEGQGAYYGYTF.

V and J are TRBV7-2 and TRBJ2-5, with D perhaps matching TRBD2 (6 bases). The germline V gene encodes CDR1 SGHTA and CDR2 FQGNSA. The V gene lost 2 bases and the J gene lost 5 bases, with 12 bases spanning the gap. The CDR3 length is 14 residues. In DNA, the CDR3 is TGTGCCAGCAGCTTACCCGGGAGACCTGAGACCCAGTACTTC. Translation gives CASSLPGRPETQYF.

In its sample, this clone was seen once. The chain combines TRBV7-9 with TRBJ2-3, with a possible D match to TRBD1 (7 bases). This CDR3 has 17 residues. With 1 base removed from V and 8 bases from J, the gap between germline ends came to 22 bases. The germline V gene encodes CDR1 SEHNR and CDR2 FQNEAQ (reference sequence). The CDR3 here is CASSLDQGTVGGGTQYF. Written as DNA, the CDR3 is TGTGCCAGCAGCTTAGACCAGGGGACAGTAGGAGGGGGTACGCAGTATTTT.

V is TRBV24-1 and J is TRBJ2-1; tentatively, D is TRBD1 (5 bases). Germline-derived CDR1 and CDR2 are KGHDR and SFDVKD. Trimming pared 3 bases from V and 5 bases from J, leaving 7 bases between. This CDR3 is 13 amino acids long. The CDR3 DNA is TGTGCCACCAGTGATCCGACAGACAATGAGCAGTTCTTC. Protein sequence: CATSDPTDNEQFF.